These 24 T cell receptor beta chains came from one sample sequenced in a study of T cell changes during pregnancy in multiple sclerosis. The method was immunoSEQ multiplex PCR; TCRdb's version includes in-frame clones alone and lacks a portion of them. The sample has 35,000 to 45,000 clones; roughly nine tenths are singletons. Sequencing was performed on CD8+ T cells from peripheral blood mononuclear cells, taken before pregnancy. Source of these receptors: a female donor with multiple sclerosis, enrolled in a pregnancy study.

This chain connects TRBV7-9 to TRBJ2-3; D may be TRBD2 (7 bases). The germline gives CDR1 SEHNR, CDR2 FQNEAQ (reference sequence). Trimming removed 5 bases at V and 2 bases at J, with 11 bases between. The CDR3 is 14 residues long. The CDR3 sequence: CASSPAGATDTQYF. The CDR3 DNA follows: TGTGCCAGCAGCCCCGCGGGGGCCACAGATACGCAGTATTTT.

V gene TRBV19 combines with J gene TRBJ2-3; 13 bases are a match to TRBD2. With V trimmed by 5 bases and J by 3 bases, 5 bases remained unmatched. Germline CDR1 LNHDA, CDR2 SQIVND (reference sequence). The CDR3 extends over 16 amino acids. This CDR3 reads CASSLGTSGMTDTQYF. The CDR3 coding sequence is TGTGCCAGTAGTCTCGGGACTAGCGGGATGACAGATACGCAGTATTTT.

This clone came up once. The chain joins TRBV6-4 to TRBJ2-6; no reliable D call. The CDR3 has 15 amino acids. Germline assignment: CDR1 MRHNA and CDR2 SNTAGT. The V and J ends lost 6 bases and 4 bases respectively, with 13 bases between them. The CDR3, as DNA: TGTGCCAGCAGCCCACAGCCGTACGGGGCCAACGTCCTGACTTTC. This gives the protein CASSPQPYGANVLTF.

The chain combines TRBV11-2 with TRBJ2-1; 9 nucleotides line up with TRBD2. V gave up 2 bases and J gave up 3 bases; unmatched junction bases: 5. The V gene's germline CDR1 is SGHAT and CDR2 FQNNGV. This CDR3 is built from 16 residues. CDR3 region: CASSLNSGSYYNEQFF. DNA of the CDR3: TGTGCCAGCAGCTTAAATAGCGGGAGTTACTACAATGAGCAGTTCTTC.

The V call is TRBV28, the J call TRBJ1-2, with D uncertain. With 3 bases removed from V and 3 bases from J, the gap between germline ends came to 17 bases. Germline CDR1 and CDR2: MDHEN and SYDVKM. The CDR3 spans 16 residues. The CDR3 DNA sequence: TGTGCCAGCAGTTTTAATCCCCAGGTAGACCACTATGGCTACACCTTC. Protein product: CASSFNPQVDHYGYTF.

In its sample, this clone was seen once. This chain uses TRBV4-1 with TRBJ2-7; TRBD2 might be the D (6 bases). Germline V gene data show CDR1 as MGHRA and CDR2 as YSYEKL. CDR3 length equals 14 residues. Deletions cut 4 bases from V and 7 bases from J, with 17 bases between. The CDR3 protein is CASSRLGGEGEQYF. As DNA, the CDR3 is TGCGCCAGCAGCCGCCTGGGAGGTGAGGGGGAGCAGTACTTC.

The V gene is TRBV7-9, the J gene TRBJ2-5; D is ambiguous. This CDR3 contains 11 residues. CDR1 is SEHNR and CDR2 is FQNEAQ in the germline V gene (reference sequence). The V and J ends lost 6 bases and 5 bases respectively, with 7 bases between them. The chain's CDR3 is CASSAGETQYF. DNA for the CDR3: TGTGCCAGCAGTGCCGGGGAGACCCAGTACTTC. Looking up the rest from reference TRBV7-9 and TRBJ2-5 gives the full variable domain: DTGVSQNPRHKITKRGQNVTFRCDPISEHNRLYWYRQTLGQGPEFLTYFQNEAQLEKSRLLSDRFSAERPKGSFSTLEIQRTEQGDSAMYLCASSAGETQYFGPGTRLLVL.

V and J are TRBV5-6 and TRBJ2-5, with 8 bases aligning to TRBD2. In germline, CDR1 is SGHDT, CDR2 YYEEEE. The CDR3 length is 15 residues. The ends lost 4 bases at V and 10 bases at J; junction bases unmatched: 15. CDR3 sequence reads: CASSPVAGRVADQYF. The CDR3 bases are TGTGCCAGCAGCCCTGTAGCCGGGAGGGTAGCCGACCAGTACTTC.

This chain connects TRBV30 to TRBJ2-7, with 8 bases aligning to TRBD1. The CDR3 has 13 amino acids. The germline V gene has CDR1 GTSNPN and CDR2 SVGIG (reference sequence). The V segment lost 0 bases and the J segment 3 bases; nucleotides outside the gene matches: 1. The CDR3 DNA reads TGTGCCTGGAGTGTAGGACAGGGCTACGAGCAGTACTTC. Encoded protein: CAWSVGQGYEQYF.

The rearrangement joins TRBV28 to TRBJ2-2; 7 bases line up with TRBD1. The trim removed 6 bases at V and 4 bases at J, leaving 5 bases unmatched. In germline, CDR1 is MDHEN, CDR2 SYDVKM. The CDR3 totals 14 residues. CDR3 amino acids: CASSVAGGTGELFF. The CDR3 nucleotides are TGTGCCAGCAGCGTGGCAGGGGGCACCGGGGAGCTGTTTTTT.

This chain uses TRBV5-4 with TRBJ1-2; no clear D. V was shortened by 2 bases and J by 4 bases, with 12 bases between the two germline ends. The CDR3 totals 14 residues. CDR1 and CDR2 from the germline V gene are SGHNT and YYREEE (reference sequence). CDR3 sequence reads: CASSFGSLSYGYTF. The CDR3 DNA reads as TGTGCCAGCAGCTTCGGGTCCCTCAGCTATGGCTACACCTTC.

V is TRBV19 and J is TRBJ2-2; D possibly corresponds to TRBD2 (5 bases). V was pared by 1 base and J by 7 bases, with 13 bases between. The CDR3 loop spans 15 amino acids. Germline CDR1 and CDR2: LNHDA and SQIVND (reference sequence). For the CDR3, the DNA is TGTGCCAGTAGTATAGTTGAGGGATGGGTCGGGGAGCTGTTTTTT. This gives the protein CASSIVEGWVGELFF.

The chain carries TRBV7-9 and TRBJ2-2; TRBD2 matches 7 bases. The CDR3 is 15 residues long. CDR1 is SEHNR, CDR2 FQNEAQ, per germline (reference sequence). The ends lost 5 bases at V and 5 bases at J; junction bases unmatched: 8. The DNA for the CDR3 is TGTGCCAGCAGCCTGTCCGGGAGGTGGACCGGGGAGCTGTTTTTT. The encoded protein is CASSLSGRWTGELFF.

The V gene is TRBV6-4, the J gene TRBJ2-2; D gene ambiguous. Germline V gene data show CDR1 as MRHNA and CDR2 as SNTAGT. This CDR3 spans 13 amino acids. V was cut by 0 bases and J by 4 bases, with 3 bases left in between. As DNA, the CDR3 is TGTGCCAGCAGTGACTCGAGCACCGGGGAGCTGTTTTTT. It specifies CASSDSSTGELFF.

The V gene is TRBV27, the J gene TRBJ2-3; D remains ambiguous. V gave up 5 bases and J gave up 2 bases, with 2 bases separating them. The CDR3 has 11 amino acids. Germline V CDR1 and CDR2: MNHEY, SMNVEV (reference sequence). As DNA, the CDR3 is TGTGCCAGCAGTCACACAGATACGCAGTATTTT. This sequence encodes CASSHTDTQYF.

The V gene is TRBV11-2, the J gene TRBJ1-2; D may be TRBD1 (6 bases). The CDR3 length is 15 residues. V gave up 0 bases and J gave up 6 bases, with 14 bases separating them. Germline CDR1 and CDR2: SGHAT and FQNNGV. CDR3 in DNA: TGTGCCAGCAGCTTAGACCAGGGGAATATTGATGGCTACACCTTC. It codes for CASSLDQGNIDGYTF. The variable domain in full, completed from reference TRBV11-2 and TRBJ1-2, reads EAGVAQSPRYKIIEKRQSVAFWCNPISGHATLYWYQQILGQGPKLLIQFQNNGVVDDSQLPKDRFSAERLKGVDSTLKIQPAKLEDSAVYLCASSLDQGNIDGYTFGSGTRLTVV.

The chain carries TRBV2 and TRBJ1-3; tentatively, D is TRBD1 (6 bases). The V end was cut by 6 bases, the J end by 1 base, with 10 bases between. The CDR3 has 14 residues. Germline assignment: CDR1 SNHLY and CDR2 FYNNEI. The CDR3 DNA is TGTGCCAGCAGGGGGGCCCTTTCTGGAAACACCATATATTTT. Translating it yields CASRGALSGNTIYF. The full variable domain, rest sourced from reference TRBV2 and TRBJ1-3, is EPEVTQTPSHQVTQMGQEVILRCVPISNHLYFYWYRQILGQKVEFLVSFYNNEISEKSEIFDDQFSVERPDGSNFTLKIRSTKLEDSAMYFCASRGALSGNTIYFGEGSWLTVV.

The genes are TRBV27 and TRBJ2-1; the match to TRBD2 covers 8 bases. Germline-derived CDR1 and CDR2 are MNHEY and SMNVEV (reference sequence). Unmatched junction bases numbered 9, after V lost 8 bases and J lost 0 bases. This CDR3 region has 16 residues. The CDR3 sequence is CASFPRGTSSYNEQFF. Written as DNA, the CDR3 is TGTGCCAGCTTCCCAAGGGGGACTAGCTCCTACAATGAGCAGTTCTTC.

The CDR3 spells CASSLDNSYEQYF. The DNA of the CDR3 is TGTGCCAGCAGCTTGGACAACTCCTACGAGCAGTACTTC. The chain combines TRBV5-4 with TRBJ2-7; unclear D gene. The CDR3 has 13 amino acids. From germline, CDR1 is SGHNT and CDR2 YYREEE (reference sequence). The V and J ends lost 0 bases and 0 bases respectively, with 4 bases between them.

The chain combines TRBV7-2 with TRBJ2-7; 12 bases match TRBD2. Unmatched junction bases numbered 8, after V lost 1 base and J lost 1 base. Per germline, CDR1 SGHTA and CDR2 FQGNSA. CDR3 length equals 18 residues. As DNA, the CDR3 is TGTGCCAGCAGCTTAGATGGACTAGCGGGATATGGGTCCTACGAGCAGTACTTC. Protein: CASSLDGLAGYGSYEQYF.

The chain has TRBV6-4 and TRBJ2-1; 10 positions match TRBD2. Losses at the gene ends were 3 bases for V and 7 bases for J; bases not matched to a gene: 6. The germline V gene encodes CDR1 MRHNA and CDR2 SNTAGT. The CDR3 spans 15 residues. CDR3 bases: TGTGCCAGCAGTGAGTCTAGCGGGAGTGGGAATGAGCAGTTCTTC. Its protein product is CASSESSGSGNEQFF.

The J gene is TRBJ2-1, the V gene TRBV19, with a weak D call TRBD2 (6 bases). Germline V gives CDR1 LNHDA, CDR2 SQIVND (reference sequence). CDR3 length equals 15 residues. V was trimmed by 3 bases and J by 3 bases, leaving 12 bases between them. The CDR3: CASSIRGGHYNEQFF. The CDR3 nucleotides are TGTGCCAGTAGTATTAGGGGAGGACACTACAATGAGCAGTTCTTC.

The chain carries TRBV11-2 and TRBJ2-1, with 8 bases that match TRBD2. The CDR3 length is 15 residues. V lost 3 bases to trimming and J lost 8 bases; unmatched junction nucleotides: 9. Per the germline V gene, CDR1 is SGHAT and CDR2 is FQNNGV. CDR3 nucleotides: TGTGCCAGCAGCTTTAGCGGGACCCCCCGGGATGAGCAGTTCTTC. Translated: CASSFSGTPRDEQFF.

The CDR3 DNA reads as TGTGCCAGCAGCCCCTCGGTCTCTGGAAACACCATATATTTT. Its translation: CASSPSVSGNTIYF. The chain is built from TRBV9 and TRBJ1-3; D not certain. Germline assignment: CDR1 SGDLS and CDR2 YYNGEE. The V and J ends lost 4 bases and 0 bases respectively, with 8 bases between them. The CDR3 runs to 14 residues.